This T cell receptor beta chain was captured in a study of blood T cell repertoires in COVID-19. Overall study context: In each case, the material was cDNA or gDNA derived from T cells, B-cell-depleted T cells, or PBMCs.

The junction had 6 bases not matched to a gene; V was cut back by 4 bases and J by 5 bases. Per germline, CDR1 LGHDT and CDR2 YNNKEL (reference sequence). This CDR3 comprises 16 residues. TCRdb's table, derived via immunoSEQ multiplex PCR, lists solely in-frame clones and lacks some. Counted here are about 78,000 clones, 90% occurring once; the ten biggest clones make up around 4.5%. The specimen sequenced was peripheral blood. The chain uses TRBV3-1 (or the pseudogene TRBV3-2) and TRBJ2-2, with 11 bases matching TRBD1. The TCR sequence derives from a woman of 80 years or more with active or convalescent COVID-19. The CDR3 is CASSLRTGGRTGELFF. The DNA for the CDR3 is TGTGCCAGCAGCCTCCGGACAGGGGGCAGGACCGGGGAGCTGTTTTTT.